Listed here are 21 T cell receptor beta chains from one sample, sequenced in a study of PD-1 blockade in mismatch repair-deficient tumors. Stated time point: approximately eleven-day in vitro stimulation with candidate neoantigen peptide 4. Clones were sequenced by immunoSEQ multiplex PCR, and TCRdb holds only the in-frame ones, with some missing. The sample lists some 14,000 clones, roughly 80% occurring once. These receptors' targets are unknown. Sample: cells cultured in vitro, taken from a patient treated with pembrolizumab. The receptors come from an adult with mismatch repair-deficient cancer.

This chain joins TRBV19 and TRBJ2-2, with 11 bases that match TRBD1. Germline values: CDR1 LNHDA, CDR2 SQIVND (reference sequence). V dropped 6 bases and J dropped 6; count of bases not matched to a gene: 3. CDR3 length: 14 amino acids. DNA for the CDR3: TGTGCCAGTAGAGGACAGGGGGCGCCCGGGGAGCTGTTTTTT. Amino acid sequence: CASRGQGAPGELFF.

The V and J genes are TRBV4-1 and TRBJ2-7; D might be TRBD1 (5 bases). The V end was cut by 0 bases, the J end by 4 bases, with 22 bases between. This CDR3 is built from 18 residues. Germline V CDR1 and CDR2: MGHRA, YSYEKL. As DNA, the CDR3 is TGCGCCAGCAGCCAAGAATATAACGTAGGGGTCCTATTTTACGAGCAGTACTTC. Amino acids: CASSQEYNVGVLFYEQYF.

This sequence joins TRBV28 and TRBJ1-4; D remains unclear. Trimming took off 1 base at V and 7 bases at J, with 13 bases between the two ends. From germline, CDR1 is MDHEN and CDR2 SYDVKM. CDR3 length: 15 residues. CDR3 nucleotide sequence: TGTGCCAGCAGTTTATTATACGACAAGGCTGAAAAACTGTTTTTT. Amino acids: CASSLLYDKAEKLFF.

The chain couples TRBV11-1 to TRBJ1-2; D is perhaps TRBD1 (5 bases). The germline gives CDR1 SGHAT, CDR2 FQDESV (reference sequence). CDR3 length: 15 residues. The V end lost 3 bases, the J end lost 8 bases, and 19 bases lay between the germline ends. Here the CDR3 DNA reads TGTGCCAGCAGCTTCCCCCGGGGCGCGGGGGACGGCTACACCTTC. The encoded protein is CASSFPRGAGDGYTF.

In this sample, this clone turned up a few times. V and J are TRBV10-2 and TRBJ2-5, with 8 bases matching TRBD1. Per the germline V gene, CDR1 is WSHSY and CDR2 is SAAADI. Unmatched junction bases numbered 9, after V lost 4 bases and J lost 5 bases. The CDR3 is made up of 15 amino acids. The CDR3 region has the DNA TGCGCCAGCAGTGTAGGACAGGGATACTGGGAGACCCAGTACTTC. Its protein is CASSVGQGYWETQYF.

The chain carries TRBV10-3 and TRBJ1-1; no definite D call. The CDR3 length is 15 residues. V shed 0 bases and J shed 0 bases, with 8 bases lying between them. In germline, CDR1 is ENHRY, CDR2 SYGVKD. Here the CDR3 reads CAISESADLNTEAFF. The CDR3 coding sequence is TGTGCCATCAGTGAGTCCGCAGATTTGAACACTGAAGCTTTCTTT.

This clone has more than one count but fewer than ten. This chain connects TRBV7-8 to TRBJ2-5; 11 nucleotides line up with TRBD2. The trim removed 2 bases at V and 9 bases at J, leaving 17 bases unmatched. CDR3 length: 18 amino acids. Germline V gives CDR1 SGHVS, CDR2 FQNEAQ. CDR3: CASSLTVGRLAGGGSQYF. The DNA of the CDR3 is TGTGCCAGCAGCTTAACAGTTGGGCGGCTAGCGGGAGGAGGGTCCCAGTACTTC.

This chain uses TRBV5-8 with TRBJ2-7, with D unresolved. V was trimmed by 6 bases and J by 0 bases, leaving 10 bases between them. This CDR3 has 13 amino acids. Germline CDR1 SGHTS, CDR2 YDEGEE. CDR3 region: CASTNSLSYEQYF. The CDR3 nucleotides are TGTGCCAGCACCAATAGCCTCTCCTACGAGCAGTACTTC.

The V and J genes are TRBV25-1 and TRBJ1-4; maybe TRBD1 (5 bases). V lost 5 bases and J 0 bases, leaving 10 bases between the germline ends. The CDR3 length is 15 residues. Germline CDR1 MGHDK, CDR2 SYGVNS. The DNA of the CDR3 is TGTGCCAGCAGTCGTGACAGTGCAACTAATGAAAAACTGTTTTTT. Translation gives CASSRDSATNEKLFF. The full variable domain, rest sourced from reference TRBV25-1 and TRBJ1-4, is EADIYQTPRYLVIGTGKKITLECSQTMGHDKMYWYQQDPGMELHLIHYSYGVNSTEKGDLSSESTVSRIRTEHFPLTLESARPSHTSQYLCASSRDSATNEKLFFGSGTQLSVL.

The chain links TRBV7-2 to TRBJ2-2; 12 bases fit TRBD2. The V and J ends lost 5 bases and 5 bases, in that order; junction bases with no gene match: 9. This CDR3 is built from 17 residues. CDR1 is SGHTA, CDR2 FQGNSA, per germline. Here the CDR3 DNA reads TGTGCCAGCAGCAGTCCTAGCGGGAGGGCCCGAACCGGGGAGCTGTTTTTT. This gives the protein CASSSPSGRARTGELFF.

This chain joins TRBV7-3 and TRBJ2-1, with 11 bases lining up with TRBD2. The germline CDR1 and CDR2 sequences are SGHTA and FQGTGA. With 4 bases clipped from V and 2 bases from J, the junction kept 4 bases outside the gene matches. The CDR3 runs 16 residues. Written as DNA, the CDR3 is TGTGCCAGCAGCTCCCATAGCGGGAGGGCCTACAATGAGCAGTTCTTC. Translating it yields CASSSHSGRAYNEQFF.

The DNA for the CDR3 is TGTGCCAGCAGCCAAAGAAACAGGGGGCGCACTGAAGCTTTCTTT. This gives the protein CASSQRNRGRTEAFF. The chain links TRBV4-2 to TRBJ1-1; TRBD1 matches at 9 bases. The CDR3 is 15 amino acids. With V trimmed by 2 bases and J by 4 bases, 5 bases remained unmatched. The germline V gene has CDR1 LGHNA and CDR2 YNFKEQ.

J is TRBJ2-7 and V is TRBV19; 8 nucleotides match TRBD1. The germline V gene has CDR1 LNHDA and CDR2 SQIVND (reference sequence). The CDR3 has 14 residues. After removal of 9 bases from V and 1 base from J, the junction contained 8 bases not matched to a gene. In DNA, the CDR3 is TGTGCCAGCTACTCCCACAGGGGGTCCTACGAGCAGTACTTC. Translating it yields CASYSHRGSYEQYF.

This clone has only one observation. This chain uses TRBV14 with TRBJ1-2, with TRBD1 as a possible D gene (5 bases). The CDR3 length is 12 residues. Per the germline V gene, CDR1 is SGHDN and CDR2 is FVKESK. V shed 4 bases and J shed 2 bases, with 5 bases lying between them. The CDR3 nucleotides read TGTGCCAGCAGCCGGGACAACTATGGCTACACCTTC. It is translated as CASSRDNYGYTF.

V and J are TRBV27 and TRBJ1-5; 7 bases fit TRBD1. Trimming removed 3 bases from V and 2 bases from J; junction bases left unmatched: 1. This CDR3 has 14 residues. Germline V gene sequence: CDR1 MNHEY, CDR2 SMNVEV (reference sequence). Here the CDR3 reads CASSFTGGNQPQHF. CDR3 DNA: TGTGCCAGCAGTTTTACAGGGGGCAATCAGCCCCAGCATTTT.

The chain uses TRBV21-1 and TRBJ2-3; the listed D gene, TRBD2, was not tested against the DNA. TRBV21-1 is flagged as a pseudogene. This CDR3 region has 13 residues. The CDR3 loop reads CASTLAGVVTQYF. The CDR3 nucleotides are TGTGCCAGTACACTTGCGGGAGTGGTTACGCAGTATTTT.

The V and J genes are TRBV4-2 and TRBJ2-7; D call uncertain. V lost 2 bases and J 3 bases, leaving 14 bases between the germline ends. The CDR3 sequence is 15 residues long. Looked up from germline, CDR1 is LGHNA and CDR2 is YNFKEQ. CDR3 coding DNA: TGTGCCAGCAGCCAAAATCTGGGCAATAACTACGAGCAGTACTTC. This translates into CASSQNLGNNYEQYF.

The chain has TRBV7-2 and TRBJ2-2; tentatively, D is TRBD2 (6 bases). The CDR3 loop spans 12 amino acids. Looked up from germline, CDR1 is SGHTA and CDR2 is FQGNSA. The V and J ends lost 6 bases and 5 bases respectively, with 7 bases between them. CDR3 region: CASRLATGELFF. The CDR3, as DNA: TGTGCCAGCAGACTAGCTACCGGGGAGCTGTTTTTT. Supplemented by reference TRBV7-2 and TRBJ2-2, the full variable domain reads GAGVSQSPSNKVTEKGKDVELRCDPISGHTALYWYRQSLGQGLEFLIYFQGNSAPDKSGLPSDRFSAERTGGSVSTLTIQRTQQEDSAVYLCASRLATGELFFGEGSRLTVL.

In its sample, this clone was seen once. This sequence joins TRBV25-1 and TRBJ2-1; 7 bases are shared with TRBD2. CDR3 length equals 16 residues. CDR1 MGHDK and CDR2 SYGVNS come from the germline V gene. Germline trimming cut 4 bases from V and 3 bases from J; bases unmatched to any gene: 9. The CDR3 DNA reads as TGTGCCAGCAGTGGCCCAAAGGGCGGGAGCTACAATGAGCAGTTCTTC. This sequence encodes CASSGPKGGSYNEQFF.

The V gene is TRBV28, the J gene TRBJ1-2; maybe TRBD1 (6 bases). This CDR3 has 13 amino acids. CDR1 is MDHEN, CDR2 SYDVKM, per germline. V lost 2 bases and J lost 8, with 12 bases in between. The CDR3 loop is CASSLITGSGYTF. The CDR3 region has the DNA TGTGCCAGCAGTTTAATTACAGGGAGCGGCTACACCTTC.

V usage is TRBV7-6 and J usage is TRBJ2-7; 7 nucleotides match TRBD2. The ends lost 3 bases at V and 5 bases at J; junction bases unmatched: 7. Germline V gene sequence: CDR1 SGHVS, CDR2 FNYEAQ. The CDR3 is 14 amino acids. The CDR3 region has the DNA TGTGCCAGCAGCTTCGGAGGGAGCGGGGACGAGCAGTACTTC. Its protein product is CASSFGGSGDEQYF.